The 25 T cell receptor beta chains below were found in one sample sequenced in a study of OX40 agonist ivuxolimab in advanced cancers. Sequenced by immunoSEQ multiplex PCR; TCRdb stores in-frame clones only, minus some. The table shows about 10,000 clones, with more than 65% occurring only once. The material sequenced was CD4+ or CD8+ T cells sorted from blood, taken in a trial of the OX40 agonist ivuxolimab. The origin of the receptors is an adult with an advanced solid tumor such as melanoma, head and neck, liver or kidney cancer.

The chain combines TRBV7-9 with TRBJ2-5; D may be TRBD1 or TRBD2 (5 bases each). Germline CDR1 SEHNR, CDR2 FQNEAQ (reference sequence). This CDR3 region has 16 residues. The V gene lost 5 bases and the J gene lost 1 base, with 17 bases spanning the gap. The CDR3, as DNA: TGTGCCAGCAGCCCCCTGGGGCGGGTACGCCAAGAGACCCAGTACTTC. It translates to CASSPLGRVRQETQYF. Based on the CDR3 plus reference TRBV7-9 and TRBJ2-5, the full variable domain is DTGVSQNPRHKITKRGQNVTFRCDPISEHNRLYWYRQTLGQGPEFLTYFQNEAQLEKSRLLSDRFSAERPKGSFSTLEIQRTEQGDSAMYLCASSPLGRVRQETQYFGPGTRLLVL.

In its sample, this clone ranks as medium-sized. This chain joins TRBV7-9 and TRBJ2-7; 7 bases match TRBD1. The CDR3 has 16 residues. V was pared by 7 bases and J by 0 bases, with 12 bases of the junction left unmatched. Germline assignment: CDR1 SEHNR and CDR2 FQNEAQ (reference sequence). CDR3 loop: CASTRSLGQSSYEQYF. The CDR3 DNA follows: TGTGCCAGCACGCGCAGCTTGGGACAGAGCTCCTACGAGCAGTACTTC. The full variable domain, its missing parts supplied by reference TRBV7-9 and TRBJ2-7, is DTGVSQNPRHKITKRGQNVTFRCDPISEHNRLYWYRQTLGQGPEFLTYFQNEAQLEKSRLLSDRFSAERPKGSFSTLEIQRTEQGDSAMYLCASTRSLGQSSYEQYFGPGTRLTVT.

The chain couples TRBV4-2 to TRBJ1-4, with 9 bases matching TRBD1. CDR3 size: 16 residues. The germline V gene has CDR1 LGHNA and CDR2 YNFKEQ. V shed 0 bases and J 3 bases; nucleotides not matched to a gene: 2. CDR3 sequence (DNA): TGTGCCAGCAGCCAAGAACAGGGGGCTGCTAATGAAAAACTGTTTTTT. Translation: CASSQEQGAANEKLFF.

This chain uses TRBV6-5 with TRBJ1-5; D perhaps matches TRBD1 (5 bases). V dropped 5 bases and J dropped 7 bases, with 15 bases sitting between them. Germline CDR1 is MNHEY and CDR2 is SVGAGI. CDR3 length equals 14 residues. CDR3 sequence: CASSPVWGRQPQHF. The CDR3 nucleotides are TGTGCCAGCAGTCCGGTGTGGGGCCGCCAGCCCCAGCATTTT.

Written as DNA, the CDR3 is TGTGCCAGCTCACCCGCGGACGGAAACTACGAGCAGTACTTC. Its protein product is CASSPADGNYEQYF. V is TRBV18 and J is TRBJ2-7; the D is unclear. The CDR3 is 14 residues long. Per germline, CDR1 KGHSH and CDR2 LQKENI. Trimming stripped 3 bases from V and 3 bases from J, with 12 bases between.

The chain recombines TRBV7-2 with TRBJ2-1; 7 bases align to TRBD2. The J segment lost 5 bases and the V segment lost 5 bases, leaving 12 bases of the junction unmatched. Germline assignment: CDR1 SGHTA and CDR2 FQGNSA. The CDR3 runs 16 residues. CDR3 DNA: TGTGCCAGCAGCAGCAGGACTAGGGTCCATGACAATGAGCAGTTCTTC. It encodes CASSSRTRVHDNEQFF.

The gene calls are TRBV11-2 and TRBJ2-7; the D call may be TRBD1 or TRBD2 (5 bases each). V dropped 8 bases and J dropped 9 bases, with 8 bases sitting between them. Per germline, CDR1 SGHAT and CDR2 FQNNGV. There are 9 residues in the CDR3. The CDR3 reads CASGGVQYF. CDR3 DNA sequence: TGTGCCAGCGGGGGAGTGCAGTACTTC.

The CDR3 here is CASSLGLAGPSTDTQYF. The CDR3 DNA sequence: TGTGCCAGCAGCTTGGGACTAGCGGGACCTAGCACAGATACGCAGTATTTT. This chain joins TRBV5-4 and TRBJ2-3; the match to TRBD2 covers 11 bases. This CDR3 has 17 amino acids. Germline V gene data show CDR1 as SGHNT and CDR2 as YYREEE (reference sequence). Trimming cost V 0 bases and J 0 bases; bases outside gene matches: 3. Full variable domain (remainder filled in from reference TRBV5-4 and TRBJ2-3): ETGVTQSPTHLIKTRGQQVTLRCSSQSGHNTVSWYQQALGQGPQFIFQYYREEENGRGNFPPRFSGLQFPNYSSELNVNALELDDSALYLCASSLGLAGPSTDTQYFGPGTRLTVL.

This clone is medium-sized within its sample. The chain links TRBV28 to TRBJ2-7; 9 positions agree with TRBD2. This CDR3 comprises 15 residues. After removal of 2 bases from V and 4 bases from J, the junction contained 6 bases not matched to a gene. Germline CDR1 and CDR2: MDHEN and SYDVKM. The CDR3 spells CASSLSLAGAYEQYF. The DNA for the CDR3 is TGTGCCAGCAGTTTAAGTTTAGCGGGAGCGTACGAGCAGTACTTC.

The V call is TRBV27, the J call TRBJ2-7; possibly TRBD1 for D (5 bases). Germline V CDR1 and CDR2: MNHEY, SMNVEV (reference sequence). This CDR3 region has 17 residues. Trimming removed 4 bases at V and 4 bases at J, with 23 bases between. CDR3 nucleotides: TGTGCCAGCAGTTCTCCTAACGACAGATTCGCCACTTACGAGCAGTACTTC. It codes for CASSSPNDRFATYEQYF.

This clone has more than one count but fewer than ten. A far larger clone is one nucleotide away, so this likely arose from a read error. Other nucleotide sequences in the sample specify the same CDR3. The chain combines TRBV5-4 with TRBJ1-1; D is undetermined. V dropped 4 bases and J dropped 5 bases, with 15 bases sitting between them. The germline V gene has CDR1 SGHNT and CDR2 YYREEE (reference sequence). The CDR3 is made up of 14 amino acids. The CDR3 loop reads CASSPEAGITEAFF. CDR3 DNA: TGTGCCAGCAGCCCCGAGGCTGGGATTACTGAAGCTTTCTTT.

The CDR3 reads CASRGLRAETQYF. The CDR3 DNA sequence: TGTGCCAGCAGGGGACTTCGGGCGGAGACCCAGTACTTC. The chain employs TRBV7-8 and TRBJ2-5, with D maybe TRBD2 (6 bases). Germline V CDR1 and CDR2: SGHVS, FQNEAQ. Trimming pared 6 bases from V and 5 bases from J, leaving 13 bases between. This CDR3 is 13 amino acids long.

The CDR3 DNA reads as TGTGCCAGCAGCCCAACCCGGACAGGGGGGGATGAGCAGTTCTTC. It specifies CASSPTRTGGDEQFF. The chain carries TRBV7-9 and TRBJ2-1, with TRBD1 matching 10 bases. The CDR3 consists of 15 residues. Trimming cost V 5 bases and J 8 bases; bases outside gene matches: 9. Germline CDR1 and CDR2: SEHNR and FQNEAQ (reference sequence).

V is TRBV6-1 and J is TRBJ2-7; the D gene is possibly TRBD1 (6 bases). Trimming removed 8 bases at V and 2 bases at J, with 10 bases between. The CDR3 has 12 residues. Germline CDR1 is MNHNS and CDR2 is SASEGT. Here the CDR3 reads CASHQGTYEQYF. In nucleotides, the CDR3 is TGTGCCAGCCACCAGGGGACCTACGAGCAGTACTTC.

The V call is TRBV9, the J call TRBJ2-3, with D possibly being TRBD1 (5 bases). The length of the CDR3 is 16 residues. CDR1 is SGDLS, CDR2 YYNGEE, per germline. V dropped 3 bases and J dropped 2 bases, with 16 bases sitting between them. The CDR3 here is CASSAERWGPTDTQYF. The CDR3 DNA sequence: TGTGCCAGCAGCGCGGAGCGCTGGGGCCCCACAGATACGCAGTATTTT. The full variable domain, completed using reference TRBV9 and TRBJ2-3, is DSGVTQTPKHLITATGQRVTLRCSPRSGDLSVYWYQQSLDQGLQFLIQYYNGEERAKGNILERFSAQQFPDLHSELNLSSLELGDSALYFCASSAERWGPTDTQYFGPGTRLTVL.

V and J are TRBV2 and TRBJ2-7, with 7 positions matching TRBD2. Unmatched junction bases numbered 8, after V lost 6 bases and J lost 3 bases. This CDR3 contains 14 residues. Germline lookup yields CDR1 SNHLY and CDR2 FYNNEI. The DNA of the CDR3 is TGTGCCAGCAGGTGGTCCGGGGAGGGCTACGAGCAGTACTTC. Its translation: CASRWSGEGYEQYF.

The rearrangement links TRBV6-6 to TRBJ2-7, with D maybe TRBD1 (5 bases). V lost 7 bases and J lost 13, with 17 bases in between. Germline assignment: CDR1 MNHNY and CDR2 SVGAGI (reference sequence). This CDR3 has 11 amino acids. The CDR3 DNA reads TGTGCCAGCACCTATCAGGGCTCAGACTACTTC. This translates into CASTYQGSDYF.

CDR3 region: CASSQGGSSYEQYF. In nucleotides, the CDR3 is TGTGCCAGCAGCCAAGGGGGGAGCTCCTACGAGCAGTACTTC. V and J are TRBV11-2 and TRBJ2-7, with D possibly called TRBD1 or TRBD2 (6 bases each). The CDR3 extends over 14 amino acids. The germline V gene has CDR1 SGHAT and CDR2 FQNNGV. Trimming removed 5 bases at V and 0 bases at J, with 11 bases between.

This clone was observed a single time. This sequence joins TRBV7-2 and TRBJ1-1; a possible D gene is TRBD1 (5 bases). The CDR3 totals 13 residues. Germline assignment: CDR1 SGHTA and CDR2 FQGNSA. Trimming removed 5 bases from V and 1 base from J, with 8 bases in between. The CDR3 DNA follows: TGTGCCAGCAGCGCCACAGGGAACACTGAAGCTTTCTTT. Its protein product is CASSATGNTEAFF.

This clone has a handful of counts. The chain couples TRBV29-1 to TRBJ2-7, with 11 bases lining up with TRBD2. There are 13 residues in the CDR3. CDR1 is SQVTM and CDR2 is ANQGSEA in the germline V gene. After removal of 5 bases from V and 2 bases from J, the junction contained 2 bases not matched to a gene. CDR3 residues: CSVRLAGTYEQYF. The CDR3 DNA follows: TGCAGCGTTAGACTAGCGGGAACCTACGAGCAGTACTTC.

The J gene is TRBJ2-2, the V gene TRBV12-5; D is perhaps TRBD1 (6 bases). Germline-derived CDR1 and CDR2 are LGHNT and FRNRAP. The CDR3 is made up of 16 amino acids. V was cut by 7 bases and J by 3 bases, with 18 bases left in between. The CDR3 DNA sequence: TGTGCTAGTGACCAGATCCGGGACACACACACCGGGGAGCTGTTTTTT. Its translation: CASDQIRDTHTGELFF.

The V and J genes are TRBV6-6 and TRBJ1-1; D is ambiguous. This CDR3 region has 16 residues. V shed 5 bases and J shed 1 base, with 17 bases lying between them. Germline V gives CDR1 MNHNY, CDR2 SVGAGI (reference sequence). The CDR3 here is CASSHPTSAPNTEAFF. The DNA of the CDR3 is TGTGCCAGCAGTCATCCCACGTCCGCCCCGAACACTGAAGCTTTCTTT.

This chain connects TRBV5-1 to TRBJ2-6; no clear D. Germline V gene lookup returns CDR1 SGHRS and CDR2 YFSETQ. Between the trimmed V and J ends, which lost 0 bases and 2 bases, there was a span of 6 bases. The CDR3 runs to 15 residues. The CDR3: CASSLVGAGANVLTF. In DNA, the CDR3 is TGCGCCAGCAGCTTGGTAGGTGCTGGGGCCAACGTCCTGACTTTC.

This clone was seen just once. The V call is TRBV27, the J call TRBJ2-1; D possibly corresponds to TRBD1 (5 bases). The V gene's germline CDR1 is MNHEY and CDR2 SMNVEV (reference sequence). This CDR3 is 13 amino acids long. The ends were cut back, 5 bases at V and 8 bases at J, with 13 bases in the middle. CDR3 amino acids: CASSDRRVHEQFF. The CDR3 DNA follows: TGTGCCAGCAGTGACCGCAGGGTCCATGAGCAGTTCTTC.

This clone was seen a few times. The chain combines TRBV29-1 with TRBJ2-2; no clear D gene. Trimming removed 2 bases at V and 0 bases at J, with 7 bases between. The V gene's germline CDR1 is SQVTM and CDR2 ANQGSEA. This CDR3 is built from 14 residues. CDR3 sequence: CSVEWSPNTGELFF. CDR3 nucleotides: TGCAGCGTTGAATGGAGCCCGAACACCGGGGAGCTGTTTTTT.